This is a list of T cell receptor beta chains from one sample in a study of blood T cell repertoires in COVID-19. TCRdb keeps only in-frame clones here, not all; method: immunoSEQ multiplex PCR. The table shows 130,000 or so clones, with approximately 80% occurring only once. Sequencing was carried out using peripheral blood. All receptors come from a woman aged 65 to 85 with acute or convalescent COVID-19. Both conserved end residues are part of each CDR3. The D gene is left open where the match is weak. Some rows have no size entry. The others give once, few or many, or a class for an expanded clone.

V	J	D	size	DNA	CDR3
TRBV9	TRBJ1-2	TRBD1	few	TGTGCCAGCAGCCCTCGACAGGGTAAGGACTATGGCTACACCTTC	CASSPRQGKDYGYTF
TRBV30	TRBJ1-1	-	once	TGTGCCTGGAGTGTACCCCCTATGAACACTGAAGCTTTCTTT	CAWSVPPMNTEAFF
TRBV7-2	TRBJ2-1	TRBD1	-	TGTGCCAGCAGTTCAGGGGGCTTTTTTTCCAATGAGCAGTTCTTC	CASSSGGFFSNEQFF
TRBV6-6	TRBJ1-6	-	-	TGTGCCAGCAGGATGTCCGGCGTCGGGGTAAATTCACCCCTCCACTTT	CASRMSGVGVNSPLHF
TRBV2	TRBJ2-2	TRBD1	-	TGTGCCAGCAGTGTTGACAGGGTTAACACCGGGGAGCTGTTTTTT	CASSVDRVNTGELFF
TRBV21-1	TRBJ1-5	-	-	TGTGCCACCGAACCCCGGGACAGGCGTTTTTCGAATCAGCCCCAGCATTTT	CATEPRDRRFSNQPQHF
TRBV7-2	TRBJ1-2	TRBD1	-	TGTGCCAGCAGCCTCGGACAGGGGCCCTATGGCTACACCTTC	CASSLGQGPYGYTF
TRBV7-9	TRBJ1-6	TRBD1	-	TGTGCCAGCAGCTCTACAGGGGAAAATAATTCACCCCTCCACTTT	CASSSTGENNSPLHF
TRBV19	TRBJ1-2	-	-	TGTGCCACCACAGCTAACTATGGCTACACCTTC	CATTANYGYTF
TRBV7-8	TRBJ2-5	-	-	TGTGCCGGATCCGGGAGACGAGGCACAGAGACCCAGTACTTC	CAGSGRRGTETQYF
TRBV5-6	TRBJ1-2	-	-	TGTGCCAGCAGCCCCGGGATTACATATGGCTACACCTTC	CASSPGITYGYTF
TRBV11-2	TRBJ1-4	TRBD1	-	TGTGCCAGCAGCGACAGGGGAGCTAATGAAAAACTGTTTTTT	CASSDRGANEKLFF
TRBV5-1	TRBJ2-7	TRBD1	-	TGCGCCAGCAGCTCGACAGGGGAGGCCTACGAGCAGTACTTC	CASSSTGEAYEQYF
TRBV10-2	TRBJ2-1	TRBD2	-	TGCGCCAGCATTCCGCCTAGCGGGGGGGCGAGACACAATGAGCAGTTCTTC	CASIPPSGGARHNEQFF
TRBV4-2	TRBJ2-1	TRBD1	few	TGTGCCAGCAGCGGTCACAGGGGGAATGAGCAGTTCTTC	CASSGHRGNEQFF
TRBV13	TRBJ1-1	-	once	TGTGCCAGCAGTTCACTTCTTGGGGGGGCGGAGATGGGGTACACTGAAGCTTTCTTT	CASSSLLGGAEMGYTEAFF
TRBV9	TRBJ1-2	-	-	TGTGCCAGCAGCCCAACCGGGATCTATGGCTACACCTTC	CASSPTGIYGYTF
TRBV4-1	TRBJ1-4	-	-	TGCGCCAGCACCCGATCGACAGGCCTAAATGAAAAACTGTTTTTT	CASTRSTGLNEKLFF
TRBV3-1/TRBV3-2	TRBJ1-3	-	once	TGTGCCAGCAGCCAAGGCCATCCAGGGGCCTCTGGAAACACCATATATTTT	CASSQGHPGASGNTIYF
TRBV11-3	TRBJ1-1	-	-	TGTGCCAGCAGCTTAGATCAAGGGAGGACTGAAGCTTTCTTT	CASSLDQGRTEAFF
TRBV19	TRBJ1-2	-	-	TGTGCCAGTAGTATAATGAGGTTCTATGGCTACACCTTC	CASSIMRFYGYTF
TRBV28	TRBJ2-2	TRBD1	-	TGTGCCAGCAGTTCCACCGGGACAGGGGGGATGGGGGAGCTGTTTTTT	CASSSTGTGGMGELFF
TRBV5-4	TRBJ1-2	TRBD1	-	TGTGCCAGCACCCGGGCCCTGGACAGGCTCTATGGCTACACCTTC	CASTRALDRLYGYTF